One sample yielded the 8 T cell receptor beta chains listed below, sequenced in a study of cytotoxic CD8 clonotypes in ibrutinib-treated CLL. Here immunoSEQ multiplex PCR was the method, and the copy in TCRdb shows in-frame clones only, minus some. Here the sample spans more than 200,000 clones, roughly three quarters being singletons. The sample consisted of PBMCs, taken after 12 months of ibrutinib treatment. The source is a human donor with chronic lymphocytic leukemia.

In this sample, this clone turned up once. The genes are TRBV29-1 and TRBJ1-2, with TRBD1 matching 10 bases. The CDR3 contains 15 residues. Trimming at V came to 3 bases and at J to 2 bases, leaving 6 bases not matched to a gene. Per germline, CDR1 SQVTM and CDR2 ANQGSEA. The CDR3 nucleotides are TGCAGCGTTGACCGAGGGACAGGGGCCAACTATGGCTACACCTTC. The encoded protein is CSVDRGTGANYGYTF.

This clone was counted once. This chain links TRBV11-2 with TRBJ2-7; 11 nucleotides match TRBD2. Per the germline V gene, CDR1 is SGHAT and CDR2 is FQNNGV. With V trimmed by 5 bases and J by 4 bases, 7 bases remained unmatched. This CDR3 is 15 amino acids long. CDR3 amino acids: CASSPFLAGGYEQYF. CDR3 in DNA: TGTGCCAGCAGCCCGTTTCTAGCGGGAGGATACGAGCAGTACTTC.

V gene TRBV9 combines with J gene TRBJ2-5; D is ambiguous. Germline-derived CDR1 and CDR2 are SGDLS and YYNGEE. The V gene lost 2 bases and the J gene lost 5 bases, with 13 bases spanning the gap. This CDR3 contains 14 residues. The CDR3 DNA is TGTGCCAGCAGCGTGGGGTACGTCGGGGAGACCCAGTACTTC. Its translation is CASSVGYVGETQYF.

V and J are TRBV5-4 and TRBJ1-1; no clear D. The CDR3 length is 13 residues. Germline-derived CDR1 and CDR2 are SGHNT and YYREEE (reference sequence). V lost 0 bases and J lost 4, with 7 bases in between. The CDR3: CASSLARLTEAFF. The CDR3 region has the DNA TGTGCCAGCAGCTTGGCCAGACTCACTGAAGCTTTCTTT.

The chain has TRBV7-2 and TRBJ2-5, with 13 bases that match TRBD2. The CDR3 runs 17 residues. With V trimmed by 5 bases and J by 0 bases, 6 bases remained unmatched. Looked up from germline, CDR1 is SGHTA and CDR2 is FQGNSA. CDR3 bases: TGTGCCAGCAGCAGGGGACTAGCGGGGATGAACCAAGAGACCCAGTACTTC. This translates into CASSRGLAGMNQETQYF. The whole variable domain, remainder taken from reference TRBV7-2 and TRBJ2-5, is GAGVSQSPSNKVTEKGKDVELRCDPISGHTALYWYRQSLGQGLEFLIYFQGNSAPDKSGLPSDRFSAERTGGSVSTLTIQRTQQEDSAVYLCASSRGLAGMNQETQYFGPGTRLLVL.

CDR3 in amino acids: CASSARRWGGFSYNEQFF. For the CDR3, the DNA is TGTGCCAGCAGCGCGAGAAGGTGGGGCGGCTTCTCCTACAATGAGCAGTTCTTC. J is TRBJ2-1 and V is TRBV9; D might be TRBD1 (5 bases). CDR3 length: 18 residues. The ends were cut back, 3 bases at V and 0 bases at J, with 19 bases in the middle. Germline-derived CDR1 and CDR2 are SGDLS and YYNGEE.

V is TRBV27 and J is TRBJ1-2; no clear D. CDR1 and CDR2 from the germline V gene are MNHEY and SMNVEV (reference sequence). This CDR3 has 13 amino acids. With 2 bases removed from V and 7 bases from J, the gap between germline ends came to 11 bases. The CDR3 protein is CASSLNGRVGYTF. CDR3 bases: TGTGCCAGCAGTTTAAACGGGAGGGTTGGCTACACCTTC.

The J gene is TRBJ2-2, the V gene TRBV11-2, with 8 bases aligning to TRBD2. V lost 5 bases and J lost 6; bases outside the gene matches: 8. The CDR3 length is 15 residues. Germline loops: CDR1 SGHAT, CDR2 FQNNGV. CDR3 loop: CASSPITGGPGELFF. In DNA, the CDR3 is TGTGCCAGCAGCCCGATAACGGGAGGGCCCGGGGAGCTGTTTTTT.